The sequence of this TCR beta chain was determined in a study of shared clonotypes between healthy human individuals. In the case of this clone: Its antigen is unknown.

The V gene's germline CDR1 is MNHNS and CDR2 SASEGT. V lost 4 bases, J lost 2 bases, and 6 bases stayed unmatched. This CDR3 has 16 residues. The data were produced by immunoSEQ multiplex PCR, yet TCRdb's version contains in-frame clones alone and is incomplete. The sample has around 2.1 million clones; about 93% are singletons. General study points: Naive subsets, compared against memory subsets, generally had larger estimated richness values.

Cells designated naive CD8 were CD45RO-negative and were positively selected for CCR7, with terminally differentiated effector memory CD45RA+ cells excluded. The study drew its donors from healthy HIV-negative adults without recent acute infections or vaccinations. The donors, all of them Caucasian adults, lived in Nashville, Tennessee. The chain couples TRBV6-1 to TRBJ1-1; 11 nucleotides match TRBD1. This sequence originates from a man aged 18 to 30 in good health. Some clones in this sample may be carry-over from other donors' samples. What was sequenced was naive CD8+ T cells from PBMCs. The CDR3 sequence: CASSGLGQGANTEAFF. For the CDR3, the DNA is TGTGCCAGCAGTGGCCTAGGACAGGGGGCAAACACTGAAGCTTTCTTT.